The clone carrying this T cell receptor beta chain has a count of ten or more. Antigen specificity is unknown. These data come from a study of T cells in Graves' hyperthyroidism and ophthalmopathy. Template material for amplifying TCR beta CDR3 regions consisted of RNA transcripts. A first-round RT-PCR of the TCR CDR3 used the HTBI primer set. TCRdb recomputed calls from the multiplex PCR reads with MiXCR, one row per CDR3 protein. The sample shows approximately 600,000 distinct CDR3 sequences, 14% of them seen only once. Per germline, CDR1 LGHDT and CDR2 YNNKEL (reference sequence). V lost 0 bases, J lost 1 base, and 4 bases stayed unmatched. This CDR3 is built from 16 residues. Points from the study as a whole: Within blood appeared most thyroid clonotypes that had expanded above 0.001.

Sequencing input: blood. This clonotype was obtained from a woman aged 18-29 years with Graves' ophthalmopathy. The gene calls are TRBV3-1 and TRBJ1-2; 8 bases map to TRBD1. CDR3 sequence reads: CASSQDMDRDNYGYTF. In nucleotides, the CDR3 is TGTGCCAGCAGCCAAGATATGGACAGGGATAACTATGGCTACACCTTC.